The following is a TCR beta chain sequence with its context. There are 13 residues in the CDR3. Germline loops: CDR1 LNHDA, CDR2 SQIVND (reference sequence). Deletions cut 4 bases from V and 5 bases from J, with 9 bases between. The data belong to a study of early T cells in non-severe SARS-CoV-2 infection. Unique molecular identifiers tagged individual cDNA molecules. One entry per CDR3 protein, called by TCRdb with MiXCR from the 5' RACE reads. The data contain just over 80,000 distinct CDR3 sequences, approximately 14% of them singletons. This chain links TRBV19 with TRBJ1-5; D remains ambiguous. This TCR came from an adult who was a healthcare worker with PCR-confirmed SARS-CoV-2 infection or an uninfected control (not recorded which). Sequencing was carried out using whole blood. The CDR3 is CASSSTRDQPQHF. In nucleotides, the CDR3 is TGTGCCAGTAGTAGCACTCGAGATCAGCCCCAGCATTTT.